This T cell receptor beta chain was observed in a study of T cell repertoires in cytomegalovirus infection (dated by TCRdb to the late 2010s). With regard to the full study: The HLA type of each donor mattered for the analysis, because public TCR beta signatures pointed to carriage of CMV infection along with the matching HLA type. Study-level results and caveats: In the ex vivo response, HLA-C-restricted CMV-specific TCR beta clonotypes were dominant, and in two of eight donors the single most frequent clonotype came from this HLA-C-restricted group. Cumulative frequency of public TCR beta family members discriminated carriers of CMV infection plus the relevant HLA type in this cohort and an independent 352-donor cohort.

Spanning cysteine to phenylalanine, the CDR3 consists of 15 amino acids. The DNA shown is the 45-base CDR3, in frame from base 1. The germline V gene (reference sequence) specifies SEHNR as CDR1 and FQNEAQ as CDR2. Here V drops 5 bases and J drops 5 bases, and the junction holds 10 bases not matched to any gene. The sample was run on an Illumina HiSeq 1500. The public reads were run again by TCRdb, first through fastp at Q25 and then through MiXCR, and only productive beta chains were kept. CDR3 protein sequences are deduplicated, and each keeps its most common genes and DNA. The sample yields 450,000 to 600,000 distinct CDR3 sequences; 10% to 12% were counted once. The ten biggest clones cover around 9.6% of the sample. This clonotype came up many times. Its antigen is currently not known. No much larger clonotype is one base removed from it; base qualities were not supplied.

The clonotype originates from a human donor in good health (CMV status not recorded). Some clones in this sample may be carry-over from other donors' samples. The chain is made from TRBV7-9 and TRBJ2-5, and 8 junction bases match TRBD2. What was sequenced was PBMCs. Read as DNA, the sequence is TGTGCCAGCAGCCCCCCCGGGGGGGCCCGGGAGACCCAGTACTTC. Translation gives CASSPPGGARETQYF. Supplemented by the reference TRBV7-9 and TRBJ2-5 proteins around the CDR3, the complete variable domain is DTGVSQNPRHKITKRGQNVTFRCDPISEHNRLYWYRQTLGQGPEFLTYFQNEAQLEKSRLLSDRFSAERPKGSFSTLEIQRTEQGDSAMYLCASSPPGGARETQYFGPGTRLLVL.